Here is one TCR beta chain with its context. The sample originates from a study of cytomegalovirus exposure and HLA in healthy donors. 13 Jbeta primers and 60 Vbeta primers were used for the PCR. Some clones are missing from TCRdb's copy, which holds only in-frame ones; the method was immunoSEQ multiplex PCR. Altogether 200,000 or so clones are present, 75% to 80% being singletons, with the ten largest covering approximately 6%. The sequence was collected from a woman aged 30 to 39 in good health and CMV-seropositive. Sequenced input: PBMCs.

The CDR3: CASSYGGIVNEQYF. Written as DNA, the CDR3 is TGTGCCAGCAGTTATGGAGGGATTGTAAACGAGCAGTACTTC. The rearrangement joins TRBV6-5 to TRBJ2-7, with D possibly matching TRBD2 (6 bases). V lost 3 bases and J lost 5, with 14 bases in between. The CDR3 is 14 amino acids. CDR1 and CDR2 from the germline V gene are MNHEY and SVGAGI.